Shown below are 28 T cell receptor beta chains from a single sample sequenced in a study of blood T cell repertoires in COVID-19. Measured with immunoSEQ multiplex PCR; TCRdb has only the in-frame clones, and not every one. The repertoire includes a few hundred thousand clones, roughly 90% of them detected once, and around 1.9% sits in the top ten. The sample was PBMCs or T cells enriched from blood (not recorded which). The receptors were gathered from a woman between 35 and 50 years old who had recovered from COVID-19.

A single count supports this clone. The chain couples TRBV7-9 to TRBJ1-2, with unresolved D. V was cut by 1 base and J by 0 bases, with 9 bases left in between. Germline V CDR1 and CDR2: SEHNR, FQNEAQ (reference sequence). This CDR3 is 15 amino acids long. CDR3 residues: CASSLETGTNYGYTF. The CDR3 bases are TGTGCCAGCAGCTTAGAGACGGGAACTAACTATGGCTACACCTTC.

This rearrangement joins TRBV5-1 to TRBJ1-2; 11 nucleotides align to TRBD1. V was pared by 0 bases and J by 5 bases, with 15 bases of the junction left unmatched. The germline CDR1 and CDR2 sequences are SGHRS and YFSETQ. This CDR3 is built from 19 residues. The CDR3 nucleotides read TGCGCCAGCAGCTTGGTCCCTCGGACAGGGGGCGTGGATGCGTATGGCTACACCTTC. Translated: CASSLVPRTGGVDAYGYTF.

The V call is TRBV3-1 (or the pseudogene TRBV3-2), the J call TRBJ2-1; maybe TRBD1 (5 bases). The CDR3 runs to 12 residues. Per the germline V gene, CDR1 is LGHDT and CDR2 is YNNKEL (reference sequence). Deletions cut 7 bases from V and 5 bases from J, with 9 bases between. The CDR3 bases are TGTGCCAGCAAGGACATTCACAATGAGCAGTTCTTC. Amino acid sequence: CASKDIHNEQFF.

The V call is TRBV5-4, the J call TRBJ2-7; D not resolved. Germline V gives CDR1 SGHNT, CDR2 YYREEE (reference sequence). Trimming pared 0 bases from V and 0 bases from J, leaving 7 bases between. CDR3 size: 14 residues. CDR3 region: CASSLGSSSYEQYF. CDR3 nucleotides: TGTGCCAGCAGCTTGGGGTCCAGCTCCTACGAGCAGTACTTC.

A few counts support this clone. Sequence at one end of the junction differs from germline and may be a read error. CDR3 sequence: CASSRGQGQHF. DNA for the CDR3: TGTGCCAGCAGCCGTGGACAGGGACAACACTTC. The V gene is TRBV7-8, the J gene TRBJ1-2; 8 nucleotides line up with TRBD1. The CDR3 runs to 11 residues. Germline-derived CDR1 and CDR2 are SGHVS and FQNEAQ.

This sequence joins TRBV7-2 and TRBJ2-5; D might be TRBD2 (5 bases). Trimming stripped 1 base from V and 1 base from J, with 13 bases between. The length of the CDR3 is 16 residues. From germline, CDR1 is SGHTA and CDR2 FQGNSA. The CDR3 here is CASSLGARGLQETQYF. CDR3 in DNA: TGTGCCAGCAGCTTAGGTGCCCGCGGACTCCAAGAGACCCAGTACTTC.

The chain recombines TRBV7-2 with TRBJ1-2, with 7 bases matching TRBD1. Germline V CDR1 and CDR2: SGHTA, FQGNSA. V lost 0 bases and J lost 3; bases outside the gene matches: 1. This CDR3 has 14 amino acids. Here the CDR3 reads CASSLATGDYGYTF. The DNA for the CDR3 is TGTGCCAGCAGCTTAGCAACAGGGGACTATGGCTACACCTTC.

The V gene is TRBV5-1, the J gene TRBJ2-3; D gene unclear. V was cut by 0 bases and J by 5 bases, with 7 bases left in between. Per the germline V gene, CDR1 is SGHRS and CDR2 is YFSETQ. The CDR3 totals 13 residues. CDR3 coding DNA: TGCGCCAGCAGCTTGGCCGGCGGAGATACGCAGTATTTT. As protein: CASSLAGGDTQYF.

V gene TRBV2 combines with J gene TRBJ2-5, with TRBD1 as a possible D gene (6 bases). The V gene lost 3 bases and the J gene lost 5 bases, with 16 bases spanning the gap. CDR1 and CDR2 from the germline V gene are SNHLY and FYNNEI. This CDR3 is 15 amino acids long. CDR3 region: CASSEPLRGRETQYF. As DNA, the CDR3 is TGTGCCAGCAGTGAGCCCCTCAGGGGAAGGGAGACCCAGTACTTC. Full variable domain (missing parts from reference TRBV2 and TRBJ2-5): EPEVTQTPSHQVTQMGQEVILRCVPISNHLYFYWYRQILGQKVEFLVSFYNNEISEKSEIFDDQFSVERPDGSNFTLKIRSTKLEDSAMYFCASSEPLRGRETQYFGPGTRLLVL.

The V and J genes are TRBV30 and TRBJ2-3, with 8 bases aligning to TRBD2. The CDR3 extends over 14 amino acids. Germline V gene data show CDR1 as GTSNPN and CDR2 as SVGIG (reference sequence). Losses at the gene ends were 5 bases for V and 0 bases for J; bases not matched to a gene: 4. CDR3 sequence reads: CAWVPSGSTDTQYF. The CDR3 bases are TGTGCCTGGGTCCCTAGCGGGAGCACAGATACGCAGTATTTT.

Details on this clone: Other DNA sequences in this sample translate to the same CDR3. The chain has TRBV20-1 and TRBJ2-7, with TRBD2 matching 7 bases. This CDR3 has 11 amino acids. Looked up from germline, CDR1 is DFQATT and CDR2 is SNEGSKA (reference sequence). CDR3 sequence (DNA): TGCAGCGCCTCTAGCGGCCACGAGCAGTACTTC. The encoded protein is CSASSGHEQYF.

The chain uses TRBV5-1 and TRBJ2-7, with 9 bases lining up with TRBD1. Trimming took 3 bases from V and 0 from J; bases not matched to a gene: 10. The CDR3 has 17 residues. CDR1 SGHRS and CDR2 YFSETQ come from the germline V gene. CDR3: CASSSGTGISYSYEQYF. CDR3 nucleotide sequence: TGCGCCAGCAGCTCCGGGACAGGGATCTCCTACTCCTACGAGCAGTACTTC.

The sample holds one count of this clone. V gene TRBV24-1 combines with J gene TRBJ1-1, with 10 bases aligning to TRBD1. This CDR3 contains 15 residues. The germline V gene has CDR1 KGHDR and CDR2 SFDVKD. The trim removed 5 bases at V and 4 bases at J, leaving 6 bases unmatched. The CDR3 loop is CATSVRQGATTEAFF. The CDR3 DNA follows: TGTGCCACCAGTGTCCGACAGGGGGCGACCACTGAAGCTTTCTTT.

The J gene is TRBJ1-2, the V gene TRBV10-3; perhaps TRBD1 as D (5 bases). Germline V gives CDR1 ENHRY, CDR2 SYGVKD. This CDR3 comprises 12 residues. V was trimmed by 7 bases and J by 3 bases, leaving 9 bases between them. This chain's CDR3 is CAITGRDYGYTF. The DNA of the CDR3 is TGTGCCATCACCGGCAGGGACTATGGCTACACCTTC.

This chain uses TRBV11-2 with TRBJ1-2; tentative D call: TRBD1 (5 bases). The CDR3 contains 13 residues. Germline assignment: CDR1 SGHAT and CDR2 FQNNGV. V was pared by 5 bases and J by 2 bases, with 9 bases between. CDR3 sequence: CASSPDSNYGYTF. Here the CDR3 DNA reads TGTGCCAGCAGCCCCGACAGCAACTATGGCTACACCTTC.

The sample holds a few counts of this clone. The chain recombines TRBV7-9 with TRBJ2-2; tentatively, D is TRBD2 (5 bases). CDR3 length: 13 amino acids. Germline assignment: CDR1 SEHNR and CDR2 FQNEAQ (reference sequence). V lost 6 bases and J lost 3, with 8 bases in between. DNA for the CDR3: TGTGCCAGCAGTGTGCGGGACACCGGGGAGCTGTTTTTT. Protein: CASSVRDTGELFF.

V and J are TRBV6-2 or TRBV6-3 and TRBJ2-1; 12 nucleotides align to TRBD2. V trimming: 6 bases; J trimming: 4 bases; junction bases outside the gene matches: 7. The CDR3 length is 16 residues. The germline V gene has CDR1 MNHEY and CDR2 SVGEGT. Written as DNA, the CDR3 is TGTGCCAGCAGCCCGACTAGCGGGAGTGTGTACAATGAGCAGTTCTTC. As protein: CASSPTSGSVYNEQFF.

The CDR3 DNA reads as TGTGCCTGGAACCGCGGGTGGGGGGACGGCTACACCTTC. Translation: CAWNRGWGDGYTF. The chain joins TRBV30 to TRBJ1-2, with a possible D match to TRBD1 (5 bases). Germline values: CDR1 GTSNPN, CDR2 SVGIG (reference sequence). The CDR3 covers 13 residues. V lost 4 bases and J lost 8, with 17 bases in between.

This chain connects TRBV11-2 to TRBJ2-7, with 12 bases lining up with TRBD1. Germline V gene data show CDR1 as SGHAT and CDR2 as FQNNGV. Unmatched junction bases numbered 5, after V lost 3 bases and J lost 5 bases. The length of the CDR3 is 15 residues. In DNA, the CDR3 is TGTGCCAGCAGCTTGGGGACAGGGGGCTGGGACGAGCAGTACTTC. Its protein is CASSLGTGGWDEQYF.

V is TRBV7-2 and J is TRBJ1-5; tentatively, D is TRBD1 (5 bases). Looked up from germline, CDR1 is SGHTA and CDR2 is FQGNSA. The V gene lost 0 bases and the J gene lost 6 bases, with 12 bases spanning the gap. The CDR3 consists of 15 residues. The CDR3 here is CASSLAGLLIQPQHF. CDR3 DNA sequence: TGTGCCAGCAGCTTAGCGGGGCTACTAATTCAGCCCCAGCATTTT. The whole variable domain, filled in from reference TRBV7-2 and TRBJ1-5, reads GAGVSQSPSNKVTEKGKDVELRCDPISGHTALYWYRQSLGQGLEFLIYFQGNSAPDKSGLPSDRFSAERTGGSVSTLTIQRTQQEDSAVYLCASSLAGLLIQPQHFGDGTRLSIL.

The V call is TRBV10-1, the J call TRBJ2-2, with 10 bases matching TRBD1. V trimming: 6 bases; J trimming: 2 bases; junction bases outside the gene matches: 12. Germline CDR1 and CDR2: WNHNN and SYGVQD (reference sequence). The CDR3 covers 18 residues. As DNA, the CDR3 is TGCGCCAGCAGCGCCCGTCCCGGGACAGGGGCAAACACCGGGGAGCTGTTTTTT. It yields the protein CASSARPGTGANTGELFF.

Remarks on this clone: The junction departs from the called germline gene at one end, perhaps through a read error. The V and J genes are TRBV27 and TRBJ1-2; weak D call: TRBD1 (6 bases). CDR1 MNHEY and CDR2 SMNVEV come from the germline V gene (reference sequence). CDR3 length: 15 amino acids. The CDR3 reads CASSLSAGAYYGYTF. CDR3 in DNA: TGTGCCAGCAGCTTATCGGCGGGGGCATACTACGGCTACACCTTC.

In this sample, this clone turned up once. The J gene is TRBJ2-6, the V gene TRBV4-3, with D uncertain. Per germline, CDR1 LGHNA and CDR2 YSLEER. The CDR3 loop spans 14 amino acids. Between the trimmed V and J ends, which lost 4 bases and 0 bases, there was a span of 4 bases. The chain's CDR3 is CASSPSSGANVLTF. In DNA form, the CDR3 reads TGCGCCAGCAGCCCGTCCTCTGGGGCCAACGTCCTGACTTTC.

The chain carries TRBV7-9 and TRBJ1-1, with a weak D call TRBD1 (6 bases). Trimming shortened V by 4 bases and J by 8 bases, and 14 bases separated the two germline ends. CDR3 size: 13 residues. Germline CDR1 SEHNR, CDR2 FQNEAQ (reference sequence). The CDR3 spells CASSSQGRVEAFF. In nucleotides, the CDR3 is TGTGCCAGCAGCTCCCAGGGGAGAGTGGAAGCTTTCTTT.

DNA for the CDR3: TGTGCCACCAGTGACCCCCGCGGCGCGGGGGCCAAAGAGACCCAGTACTTC. Translated, it gives CATSDPRGAGAKETQYF. This chain joins TRBV24-1 and TRBJ2-5; D possibly corresponds to TRBD2 (7 bases). Trimming removed 4 bases from V and 3 bases from J, with 20 bases in between. This CDR3 region has 17 residues. CDR1 and CDR2 (germline): KGHDR, SFDVKD.

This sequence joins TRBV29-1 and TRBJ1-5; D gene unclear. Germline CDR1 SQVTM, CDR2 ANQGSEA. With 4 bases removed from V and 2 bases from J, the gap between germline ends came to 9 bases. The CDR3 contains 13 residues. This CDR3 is CSVGVRGNQPQHF. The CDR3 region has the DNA TGCAGCGTTGGGGTACGGGGCAATCAGCCCCAGCATTTT.

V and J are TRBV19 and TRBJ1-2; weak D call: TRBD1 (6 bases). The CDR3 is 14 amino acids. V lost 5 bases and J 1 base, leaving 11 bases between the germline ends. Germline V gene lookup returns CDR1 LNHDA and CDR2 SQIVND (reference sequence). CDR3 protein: CASSSRQDNYGYTF. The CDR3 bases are TGTGCCAGTAGTTCGAGACAGGATAACTATGGCTACACCTTC.

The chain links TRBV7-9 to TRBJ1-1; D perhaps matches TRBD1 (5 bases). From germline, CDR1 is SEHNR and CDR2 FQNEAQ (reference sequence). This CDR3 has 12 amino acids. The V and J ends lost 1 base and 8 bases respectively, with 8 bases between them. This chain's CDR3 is CASSLGTFEAFF. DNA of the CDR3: TGTGCCAGCAGCTTAGGGACATTCGAAGCTTTCTTT.